A single sample is the source of the 8 T cell receptor beta chains below, sequenced in a study of blood T cell repertoires in COVID-19. TCRdb's copy holds only in-frame clones and misses some; the assay was immunoSEQ multiplex PCR. The repertoire holds 150,000 to 200,000 clones, with roughly 86% as singletons. The sample consisted of peripheral blood. The source is a woman aged 80 or over with COVID-19, enrolled during active disease.

The chain couples TRBV7-2 to TRBJ1-6, with a tentative D call TRBD1 (6 bases). The V gene lost 3 bases and the J gene lost 8 bases, with 11 bases spanning the gap. Germline V gene data show CDR1 as SGHTA and CDR2 as FQGNSA. The CDR3 has 14 residues. The CDR3 DNA reads as TGTGCCAGCAGCTTCCGGGACACCTATTCACCCCTCCACTTT. It yields the protein CASSFRDTYSPLHF.

The chain uses TRBV28 and TRBJ2-1, with D possibly matching TRBD1 (7 bases). This CDR3 has 14 amino acids. V lost 6 bases, J lost 9 bases, and 18 bases lay in between. Germline V gives CDR1 MDHEN, CDR2 SYDVKM. CDR3 sequence: CASSLPSQGGEQFF. The CDR3 nucleotides read TGTGCCAGCAGCCTACCTAGTCAGGGGGGTGAGCAGTTCTTC.

V usage is TRBV18 and J usage is TRBJ2-7; maybe TRBD1 (5 bases). The V end was cut by 1 base, the J end by 7 bases, with 11 bases between. The CDR3 has 13 residues. The germline V gene encodes CDR1 KGHSH and CDR2 LQKENI. CDR3 in DNA: TGTGCCAGCTCACCACAAGGGGCAGGGGAGCAGTACTTC. It encodes CASSPQGAGEQYF.

Here the CDR3 reads CASSPNTAGSYEQYF. The CDR3 nucleotides read TGTGCCAGCAGTCCCAATACAGCGGGGTCCTACGAGCAGTACTTC. This chain links TRBV28 with TRBJ2-7; the match to TRBD2 covers 7 bases. CDR1 is MDHEN and CDR2 is SYDVKM in the germline V gene. The CDR3 spans 15 residues. After removal of 5 bases from V and 1 base from J, the junction contained 8 bases not matched to a gene. Full variable domain (rest looked up from reference TRBV28 and TRBJ2-7): DVKVTQSSRYLVKRTGEKVFLECVQDMDHENMFWYRQDPGLGLRLIYFSYDVKMKEKGDIPEGYSVSREKKERFSLILESASTNQTSMYLCASSPNTAGSYEQYFGPGTRLTVT.

The rearrangement uses TRBV11-2 and TRBJ2-7; 7 nucleotides line up with TRBD1. J lost 4 bases, V lost 6 bases, and 3 bases had no gene match. Per germline, CDR1 SGHAT and CDR2 FQNNGV. This CDR3 has 12 amino acids. CDR3 protein: CASSRQGYEQYF. The CDR3, as DNA: TGTGCCAGCAGTAGACAGGGATACGAGCAGTACTTC.

This clone turned up a few times. Here the CDR3 reads CASRGEVWGYTF. Here the CDR3 DNA reads TGTGCCAGCAGGGGGGAGGTTTGGGGCTACACCTTC. The V call is TRBV28, the J call TRBJ1-2, with a weak D call TRBD1 (5 bases). The CDR3 spans 12 residues. CDR1 is MDHEN and CDR2 is SYDVKM in the germline V gene. The V and J ends lost 6 bases and 8 bases respectively, with 13 bases between them.

The chain joins TRBV4-3 to TRBJ2-1; 8 bases align to TRBD2. Trimming took 0 bases from V and 5 from J; bases not matched to a gene: 12. The germline V gene encodes CDR1 LGHNA and CDR2 YSLEER. The CDR3 consists of 18 residues. CDR3 sequence reads: CASSQEVVAGPRNNEQFF. The DNA for the CDR3 is TGCGCCAGCAGCCAAGAAGTGGTAGCGGGGCCCCGGAACAATGAGCAGTTCTTC.

The J gene is TRBJ2-5, the V gene TRBV19; perhaps TRBD2 as D (5 bases). The CDR3 runs to 11 residues. The V gene's germline CDR1 is LNHDA and CDR2 SQIVND (reference sequence). Deletions cut 8 bases from V and 4 bases from J, with 8 bases between. The CDR3 spells CASVAGETQYF. The CDR3 region has the DNA TGTGCCAGTGTGGCGGGAGAGACCCAGTACTTC. The full variable domain, rest sourced from reference TRBV19 and TRBJ2-5, is DGGITQSPKYLFRKEGQNVTLSCEQNLNHDAMYWYRQDPGQGLRLIYYSQIVNDFQKGDIAEGYSVSREKKESFPLTVTSAQKNPTAFYLCASVAGETQYFGPGTRLLVL.